The 8 T cell receptor beta chains listed next were all sequenced from one sample in a study of control samples from healthy donors and cancer patients. The repertoire was sequenced with immunoSEQ multiplex PCR; TCRdb's copy has only in-frame clones and lacks some. Among approximately 59,000 clones, around 87% were seen once, and the ten largest hold 9.5% to 15%. The sequenced sample was PBMCs. All receptors derive from an older woman with lung cancer.

V and J are TRBV29-1 and TRBJ1-6; tentative D call: TRBD1 (6 bases). Trimming stripped 6 bases from V and 9 bases from J, with 21 bases between. The CDR3 runs to 15 residues. From germline, CDR1 is SQVTM and CDR2 ANQGSEA. This chain's CDR3 is CSVSTSLIGGSPLHF. The CDR3 bases are TGCAGCGTATCTACAAGCCTCATAGGGGGTTCACCCCTCCACTTT.

V is TRBV10-3 and J is TRBJ2-6; tentative D call: TRBD1 (6 bases). From germline, CDR1 is ENHRY and CDR2 SYGVKD. The CDR3 length is 15 residues. V gave up 4 bases and J gave up 0 bases, with 7 bases separating them. DNA for the CDR3: TGTGCCATCAGTGGAGGGGGCTCTGGGGCCAACGTCCTGACTTTC. This codes for CAISGGGSGANVLTF.

The chain combines TRBV27 with TRBJ2-6, with 10 positions matching TRBD1. With V trimmed by 2 bases and J by 0 bases, 10 bases remained unmatched. Germline V gene sequence: CDR1 MNHEY, CDR2 SMNVEV (reference sequence). This CDR3 region has 20 residues. As DNA, the CDR3 is TGTGCCAGCAGTTTAAGGCCGGGACAGGGGATAAGCTCTGGGGCCAACGTCCTGACTTTC. Translation: CASSLRPGQGISSGANVLTF.

The CDR3 region is CASSYRDSTDTQYF. The CDR3 DNA sequence: TGTGCCAGCAGTTACCGAGACAGCACAGATACGCAGTATTTT. The gene calls are TRBV6-5 and TRBJ2-3; D is undetermined. This CDR3 is 14 amino acids long. Germline V gene sequence: CDR1 MNHEY, CDR2 SVGAGI. V shed 2 bases and J shed 0 bases, with 6 bases lying between them.

The V gene is TRBV4-2, the J gene TRBJ2-5; TRBD2 matches at 11 bases. Germline V gene lookup returns CDR1 LGHNA and CDR2 YNFKEQ. With V trimmed by 4 bases and J by 2 bases, 3 bases remained unmatched. The CDR3 runs to 15 residues. In nucleotides, the CDR3 is TGTGCCAGCAGCCCTGGGACTAGCGGACAAGAGACCCAGTACTTC. It codes for CASSPGTSGQETQYF.

This chain joins TRBV7-2 and TRBJ2-7; 10 bases line up with TRBD2. V dropped 2 bases and J dropped 7; count of bases not matched to a gene: 2. Germline assignment: CDR1 SGHTA and CDR2 FQGNSA. The CDR3 runs to 13 residues. The DNA of the CDR3 is TGTGCCAGCAGCTTACAGCGGGAGGGAGAGCAGTACTTC. Amino acids: CASSLQREGEQYF. Drawing the rest from reference TRBV7-2 and TRBJ2-7, the complete variable domain is GAGVSQSPSNKVTEKGKDVELRCDPISGHTALYWYRQSLGQGLEFLIYFQGNSAPDKSGLPSDRFSAERTGGSVSTLTIQRTQQEDSAVYLCASSLQREGEQYFGPGTRLTVT.

V and J are TRBV10-2 and TRBJ1-3; 7 bases fit TRBD1. The CDR3 has 16 amino acids. Germline V gene lookup returns CDR1 WSHSY and CDR2 SAAADI. V trimming: 6 bases; J trimming: 0 bases; junction bases outside the gene matches: 8. DNA for the CDR3: TGCGCCAGCAGGGAGGGACAGCTGAGCTCTGGAAACACCATATATTTT. Protein product: CASREGQLSSGNTIYF.

The gene calls are TRBV2 and TRBJ1-5, with 7 bases aligning to TRBD1. V gave up 6 bases and J gave up 3 bases; unmatched junction bases: 2. The germline V gene encodes CDR1 SNHLY and CDR2 FYNNEI. The CDR3 covers 13 residues. CDR3 region: CASRGQLNQPQHF. CDR3 DNA sequence: TGTGCCAGCAGGGGACAGCTCAATCAGCCCCAGCATTTT. Variable domain in full (rest from reference TRBV2 and TRBJ1-5): EPEVTQTPSHQVTQMGQEVILRCVPISNHLYFYWYRQILGQKVEFLVSFYNNEISEKSEIFDDQFSVERPDGSNFTLKIRSTKLEDSAMYFCASRGQLNQPQHFGDGTRLSIL.